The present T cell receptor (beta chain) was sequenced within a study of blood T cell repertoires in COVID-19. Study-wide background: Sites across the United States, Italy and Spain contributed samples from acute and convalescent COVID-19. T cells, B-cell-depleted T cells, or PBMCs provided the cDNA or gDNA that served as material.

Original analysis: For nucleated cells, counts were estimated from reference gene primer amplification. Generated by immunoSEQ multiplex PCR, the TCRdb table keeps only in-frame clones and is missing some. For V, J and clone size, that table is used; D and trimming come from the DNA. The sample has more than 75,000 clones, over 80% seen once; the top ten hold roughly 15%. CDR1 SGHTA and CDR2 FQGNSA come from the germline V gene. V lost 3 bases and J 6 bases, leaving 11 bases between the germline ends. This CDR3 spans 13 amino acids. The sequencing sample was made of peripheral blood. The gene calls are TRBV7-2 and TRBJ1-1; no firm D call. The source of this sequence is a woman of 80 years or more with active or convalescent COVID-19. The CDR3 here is CASSFFGVSEAFF. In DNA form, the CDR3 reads TGTGCCAGCAGCTTTTTCGGAGTTTCTGAAGCTTTCTTT.